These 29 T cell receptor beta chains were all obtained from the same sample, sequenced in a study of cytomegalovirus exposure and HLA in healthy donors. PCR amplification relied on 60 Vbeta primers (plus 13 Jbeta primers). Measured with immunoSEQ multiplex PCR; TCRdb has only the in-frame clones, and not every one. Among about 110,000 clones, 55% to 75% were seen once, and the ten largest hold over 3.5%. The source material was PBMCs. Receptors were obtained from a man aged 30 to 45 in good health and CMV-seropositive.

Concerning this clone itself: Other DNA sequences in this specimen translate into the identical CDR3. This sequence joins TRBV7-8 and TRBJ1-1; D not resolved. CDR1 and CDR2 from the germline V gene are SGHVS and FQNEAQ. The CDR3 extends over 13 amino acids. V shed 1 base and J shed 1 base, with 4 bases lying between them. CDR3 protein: CASSLDRNTEAFF. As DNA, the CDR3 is TGTGCCAGCAGCTTAGACAGGAACACTGAAGCTTTCTTT.

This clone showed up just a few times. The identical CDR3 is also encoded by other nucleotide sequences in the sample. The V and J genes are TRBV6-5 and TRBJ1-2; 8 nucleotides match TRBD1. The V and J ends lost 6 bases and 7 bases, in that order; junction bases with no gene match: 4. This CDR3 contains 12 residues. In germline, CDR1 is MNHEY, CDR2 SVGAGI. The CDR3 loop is CASSGQGGGYTF. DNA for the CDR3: TGTGCCAGCAGCGGACAGGGTGGTGGCTACACCTTC.

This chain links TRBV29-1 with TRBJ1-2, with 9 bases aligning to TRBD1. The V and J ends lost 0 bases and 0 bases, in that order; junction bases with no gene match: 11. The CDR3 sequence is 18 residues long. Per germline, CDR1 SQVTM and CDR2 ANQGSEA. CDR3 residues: CSVEESHRGHGANYGYTF. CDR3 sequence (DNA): TGCAGCGTTGAAGAGTCCCACAGGGGGCACGGAGCTAACTATGGCTACACCTTC. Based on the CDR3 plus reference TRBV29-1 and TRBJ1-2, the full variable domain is SAVISQKPSRDICQRGTSLTIQCQVDSQVTMMFWYRQQPGQSLTLIATANQGSEATYESGFVIDKFPISRPNLTFSTLTVSNMSPEDSSIYLCSVEESHRGHGANYGYTFGSGTRLTVV.

The CDR3 DNA is TGTGCCAGCAGCGTAGGCCGAGGGGGACAGGGACCCCTCCACTTT. It yields the protein CASSVGRGGQGPLHF. The gene calls are TRBV9 and TRBJ1-6; 9 nucleotides align to TRBD1. V dropped 0 bases and J dropped 12; count of bases not matched to a gene: 7. Germline values: CDR1 SGDLS, CDR2 YYNGEE. The CDR3 contains 15 residues.

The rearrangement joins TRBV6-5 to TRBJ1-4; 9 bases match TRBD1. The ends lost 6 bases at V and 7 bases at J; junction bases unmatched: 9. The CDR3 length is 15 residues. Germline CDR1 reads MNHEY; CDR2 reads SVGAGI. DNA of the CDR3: TGTGCCAGCAGAAGTACGACAGGGGGTGTTGAAAAACTGTTTTTT. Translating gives CASRSTTGGVEKLFF.

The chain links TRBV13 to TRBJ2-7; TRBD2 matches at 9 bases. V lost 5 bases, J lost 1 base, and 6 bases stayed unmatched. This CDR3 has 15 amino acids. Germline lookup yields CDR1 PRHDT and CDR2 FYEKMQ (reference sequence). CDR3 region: CASSPRLAASYEQYF. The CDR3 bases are TGTGCCAGCAGCCCTCGACTAGCGGCTTCCTACGAGCAGTACTTC.

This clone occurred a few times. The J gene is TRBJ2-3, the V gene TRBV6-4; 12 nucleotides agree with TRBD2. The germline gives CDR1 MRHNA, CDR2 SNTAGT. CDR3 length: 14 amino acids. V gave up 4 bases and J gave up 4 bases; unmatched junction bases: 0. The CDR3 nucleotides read TGTGCCAGCAGTGCTAGCGGGGGGGCAGATACGCAGTATTTT. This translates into CASSASGGADTQYF.

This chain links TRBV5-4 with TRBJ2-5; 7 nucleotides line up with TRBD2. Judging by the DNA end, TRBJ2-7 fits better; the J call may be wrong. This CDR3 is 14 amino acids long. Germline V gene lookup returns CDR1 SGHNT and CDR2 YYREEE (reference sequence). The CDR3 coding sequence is TGTGCCAGCAGCTGGTGGGGGGGAGGCTACGAGCAGTACTTC. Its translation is CASSWWGGGYEQYF.

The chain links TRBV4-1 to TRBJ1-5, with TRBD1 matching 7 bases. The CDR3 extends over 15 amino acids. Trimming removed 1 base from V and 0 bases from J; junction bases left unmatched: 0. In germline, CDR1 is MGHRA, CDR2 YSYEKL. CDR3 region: CASSQGQGSNQPQHF. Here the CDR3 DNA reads TGCGCCAGCAGCCAAGGACAGGGTAGCAATCAGCCCCAGCATTTT.

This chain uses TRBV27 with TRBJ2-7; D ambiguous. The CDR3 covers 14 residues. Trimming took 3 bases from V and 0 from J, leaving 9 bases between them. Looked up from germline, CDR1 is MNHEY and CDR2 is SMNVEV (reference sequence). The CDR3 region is CASSFRQRSYEQYF. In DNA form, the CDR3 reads TGTGCCAGCAGTTTCAGACAACGCTCCTACGAGCAGTACTTC.

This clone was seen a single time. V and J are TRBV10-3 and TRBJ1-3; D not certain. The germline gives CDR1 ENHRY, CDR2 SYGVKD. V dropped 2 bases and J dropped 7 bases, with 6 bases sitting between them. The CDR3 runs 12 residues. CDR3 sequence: CAISEEANTIYF. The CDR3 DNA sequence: TGTGCCATCAGTGAGGAGGCCAACACCATATATTTT.

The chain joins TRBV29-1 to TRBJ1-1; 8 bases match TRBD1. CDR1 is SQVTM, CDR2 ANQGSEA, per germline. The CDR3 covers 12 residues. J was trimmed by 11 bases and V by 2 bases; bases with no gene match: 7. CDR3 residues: CSVEWQGASAFF. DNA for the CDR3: TGCAGCGTTGAATGGCAGGGGGCTTCGGCTTTCTTT.

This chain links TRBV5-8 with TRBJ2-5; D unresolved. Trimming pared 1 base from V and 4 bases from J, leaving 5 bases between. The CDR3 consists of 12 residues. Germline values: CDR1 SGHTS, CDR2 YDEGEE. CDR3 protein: CASSLSRETQYF. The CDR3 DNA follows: TGTGCCAGCAGCTTGAGTAGAGAGACCCAGTACTTC.

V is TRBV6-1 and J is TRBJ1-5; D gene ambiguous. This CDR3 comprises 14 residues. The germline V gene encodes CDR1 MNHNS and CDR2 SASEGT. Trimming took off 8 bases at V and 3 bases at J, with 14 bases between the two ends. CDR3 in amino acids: CASLAQAANQPQHF. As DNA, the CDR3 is TGTGCCAGCCTGGCTCAGGCAGCCAATCAGCCCCAGCATTTT.

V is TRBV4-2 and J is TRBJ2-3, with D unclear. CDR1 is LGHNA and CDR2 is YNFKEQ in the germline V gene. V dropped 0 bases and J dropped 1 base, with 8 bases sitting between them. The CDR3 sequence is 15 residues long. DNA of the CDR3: TGTGCCAGCAGCCAAGATACAGCCCGCACAGATACGCAGTATTTT. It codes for CASSQDTARTDTQYF.

The CDR3 here is CASMRGINSDTQYF. The CDR3 DNA follows: TGTGCCAGCATGAGAGGGATAAATTCGGATACGCAGTATTTT. This chain links TRBV2 with TRBJ2-3, with D possibly being TRBD2 (5 bases). Deletions cut 7 bases from V and 6 bases from J, with 17 bases between. CDR1 and CDR2 (germline): SNHLY, FYNNEI. CDR3 length equals 14 residues.

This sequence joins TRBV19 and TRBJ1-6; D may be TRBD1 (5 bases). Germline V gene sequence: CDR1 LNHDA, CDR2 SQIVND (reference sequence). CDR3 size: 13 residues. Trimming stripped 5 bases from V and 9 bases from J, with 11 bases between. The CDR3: CASSDAGVSPLHF. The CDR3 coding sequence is TGTGCCAGTAGTGATGCGGGGGTTTCACCCCTCCACTTT.

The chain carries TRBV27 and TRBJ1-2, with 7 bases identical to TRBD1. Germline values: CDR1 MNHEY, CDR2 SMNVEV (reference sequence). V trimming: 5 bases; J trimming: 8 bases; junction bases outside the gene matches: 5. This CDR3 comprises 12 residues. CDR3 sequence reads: CASSNNRGGYTF. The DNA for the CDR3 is TGTGCCAGCAGTAACAACAGGGGCGGCTACACCTTC.

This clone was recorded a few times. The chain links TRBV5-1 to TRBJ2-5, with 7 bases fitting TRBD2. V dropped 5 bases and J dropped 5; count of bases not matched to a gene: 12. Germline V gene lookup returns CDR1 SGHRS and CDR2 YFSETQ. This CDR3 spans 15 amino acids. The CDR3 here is CASREAVGGEETQYF. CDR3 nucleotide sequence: TGCGCCAGCAGAGAAGCGGTGGGGGGGGAGGAGACCCAGTACTTC.

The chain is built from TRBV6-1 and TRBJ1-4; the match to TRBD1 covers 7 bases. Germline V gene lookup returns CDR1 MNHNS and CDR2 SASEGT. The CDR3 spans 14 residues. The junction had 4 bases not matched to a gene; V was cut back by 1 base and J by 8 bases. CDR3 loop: CASSEGQGGEKLFF. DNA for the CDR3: TGTGCCAGCAGTGAAGGACAGGGTGGGGAAAAACTGTTTTTT.

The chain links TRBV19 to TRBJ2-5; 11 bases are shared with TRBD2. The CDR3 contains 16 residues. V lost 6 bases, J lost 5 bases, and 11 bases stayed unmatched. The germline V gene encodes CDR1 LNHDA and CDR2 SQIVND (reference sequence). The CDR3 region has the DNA TGTGCCAGTAGCCCCGGCGGGGTAGCGGGGGGGGAGACCCAGTACTTC. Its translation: CASSPGGVAGGETQYF.

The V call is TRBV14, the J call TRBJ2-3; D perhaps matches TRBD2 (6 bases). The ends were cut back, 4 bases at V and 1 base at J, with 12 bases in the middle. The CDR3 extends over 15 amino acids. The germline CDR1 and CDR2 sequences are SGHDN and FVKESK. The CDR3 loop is CASSPSGVGTDTQYF. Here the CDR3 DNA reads TGTGCCAGCAGCCCTTCGGGGGTCGGCACAGATACGCAGTATTTT.

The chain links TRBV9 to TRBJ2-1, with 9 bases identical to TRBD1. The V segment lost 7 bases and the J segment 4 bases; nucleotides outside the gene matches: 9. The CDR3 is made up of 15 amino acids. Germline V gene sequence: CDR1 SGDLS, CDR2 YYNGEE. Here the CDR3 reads CASAPGQGKYNEQFF. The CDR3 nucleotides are TGTGCCAGCGCTCCGGGACAGGGCAAATACAATGAGCAGTTCTTC.

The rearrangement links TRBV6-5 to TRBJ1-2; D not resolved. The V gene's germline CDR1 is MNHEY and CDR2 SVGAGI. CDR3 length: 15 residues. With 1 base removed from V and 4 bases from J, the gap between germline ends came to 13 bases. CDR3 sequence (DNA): TGTGCCAGCAGTTACTATCCCCGAGGGTCCTATGGCTACACCTTC. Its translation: CASSYYPRGSYGYTF.

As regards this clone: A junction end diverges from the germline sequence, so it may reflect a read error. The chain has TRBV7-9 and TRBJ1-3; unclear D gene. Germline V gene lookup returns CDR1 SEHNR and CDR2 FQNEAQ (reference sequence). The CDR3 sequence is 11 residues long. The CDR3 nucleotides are TGTGCCAGCAGAAATGCGGGGTGGTTGAATTTT. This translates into CASRNAGWLNF.

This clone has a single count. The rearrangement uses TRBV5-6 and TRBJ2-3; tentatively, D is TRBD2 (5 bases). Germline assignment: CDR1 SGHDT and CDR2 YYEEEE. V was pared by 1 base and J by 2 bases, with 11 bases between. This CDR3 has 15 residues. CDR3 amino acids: CASSLYPGSTDTQYF. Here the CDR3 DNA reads TGTGCCAGCAGCTTGTACCCGGGGTCCACAGATACGCAGTATTTT. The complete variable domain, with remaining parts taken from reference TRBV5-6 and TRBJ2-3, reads DAGVTQSPTHLIKTRGQQVTLRCSPKSGHDTVSWYQQALGQGPQFIFQYYEEEERQRGNFPDRFSGHQFPNYSSELNVNALLLGDSALYLCASSLYPGSTDTQYFGPGTRLTVL.

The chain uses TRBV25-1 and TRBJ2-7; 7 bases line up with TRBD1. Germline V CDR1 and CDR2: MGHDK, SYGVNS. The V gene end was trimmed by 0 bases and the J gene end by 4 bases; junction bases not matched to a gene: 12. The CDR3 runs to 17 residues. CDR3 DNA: TGTGCCAGCAGTGAATATTCACAGGGGCAGGGACCATACGAGCAGTACTTC. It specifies CASSEYSQGQGPYEQYF.

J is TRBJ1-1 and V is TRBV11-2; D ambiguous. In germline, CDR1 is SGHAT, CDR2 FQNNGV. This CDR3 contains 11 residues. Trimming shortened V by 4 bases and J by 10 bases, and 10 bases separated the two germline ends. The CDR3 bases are TGTGCCAGCAGCTGGACGGAGGGAGCTTTCTTT. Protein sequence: CASSWTEGAFF. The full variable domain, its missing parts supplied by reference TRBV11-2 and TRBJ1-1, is EAGVAQSPRYKIIEKRQSVAFWCNPISGHATLYWYQQILGQGPKLLIQFQNNGVVDDSQLPKDRFSAERLKGVDSTLKIQPAKLEDSAVYLCASSWTEGAFFGQGTRLTVV.

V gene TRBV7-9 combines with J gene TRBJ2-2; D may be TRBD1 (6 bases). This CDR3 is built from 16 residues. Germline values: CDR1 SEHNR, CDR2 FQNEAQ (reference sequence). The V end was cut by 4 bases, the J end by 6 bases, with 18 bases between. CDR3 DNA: TGTGCCAGCAGCTACAGGGATGCGTACTTGTCCGGGGAGCTGTTTTTT. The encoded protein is CASSYRDAYLSGELFF.